The 27 T cell receptor beta chains in this list originate from one sample, sequenced in a study of blood T cell repertoires in COVID-19. Some clones are missing from TCRdb's copy, which holds only in-frame ones; the method was immunoSEQ multiplex PCR. The sample lists 30,000 or so clones, approximately 85% occurring once. The sequencing input was peripheral blood. All receptors derive from a woman older than 75 with COVID-19, enrolled during active disease.

This clone was recorded only once. The chain combines TRBV24-1 with TRBJ2-1; D is ambiguous. In germline, CDR1 is KGHDR, CDR2 SFDVKD. V lost 4 bases and J lost 4, with 10 bases in between. This CDR3 is 14 amino acids long. The CDR3 protein is CATSDPIKYNEQFF. CDR3 in DNA: TGTGCCACCAGTGACCCTATAAAATACAATGAGCAGTTCTTC.

The V call is TRBV3-1 (or the pseudogene TRBV3-2), the J call TRBJ2-3, with TRBD2 matching 14 bases. The CDR3 is made up of 17 amino acids. Per the germline V gene, CDR1 is LGHDT and CDR2 is YNNKEL (reference sequence). J lost 4 bases, V lost 4 bases, and 7 bases had no gene match. CDR3 nucleotide sequence: TGTGCCAGCAGCCGGCTCAAGACTAGCGGGGGGGCAGATACGCAGTATTTT. Translation: CASSRLKTSGGADTQYF.

The chain has TRBV19 and TRBJ1-4; TRBD1 matches 7 bases. V was pared by 1 base and J by 4 bases, with 9 bases of the junction left unmatched. The CDR3 totals 17 residues. Germline CDR1 LNHDA, CDR2 SQIVND (reference sequence). CDR3 DNA: TGTGCCAGTAGTATAGTTCTACCCGCAGGGGGTAATGAAAAACTGTTTTTT. Its translation is CASSIVLPAGGNEKLFF.

The chain carries TRBV30 and TRBJ1-1; no clear D. This CDR3 is 13 amino acids long. V was cut by 3 bases and J by 1 base, with 9 bases left in between. The V gene's germline CDR1 is GTSNPN and CDR2 SVGIG (reference sequence). The CDR3 nucleotides are TGTGCCTGGAGGGTCGGGGAGAACACTGAAGCTTTCTTT. It specifies CAWRVGENTEAFF.

This rearrangement joins TRBV10-3 to TRBJ1-5; TRBD1 agrees at 7 bases. The V gene end was trimmed by 6 bases and the J gene end by 1 base; junction bases not matched to a gene: 3. CDR3 length equals 14 residues. Germline loops: CDR1 ENHRY, CDR2 SYGVKD. CDR3 sequence: CAIRGDRSNQPQHF. CDR3 bases: TGTGCCATCAGAGGGGACAGAAGCAATCAGCCCCAGCATTTT.

This clone has a handful of counts. V usage is TRBV6-6 and J usage is TRBJ1-2; TRBD1 is a possible D gene (6 bases). Per the germline V gene, CDR1 is MNHNY and CDR2 is SVGAGI (reference sequence). V was cut by 2 bases and J by 3 bases, with 10 bases left in between. The CDR3 is made up of 14 amino acids. The CDR3 reads CASSYAGVYYGYTF. The CDR3 DNA follows: TGTGCCAGCAGTTACGCAGGGGTTTACTATGGCTACACCTTC.

J is TRBJ1-2 and V is TRBV6-5, with 8 bases lining up with TRBD1. This CDR3 is 13 amino acids long. Germline lookup yields CDR1 MNHEY and CDR2 SVGAGI. V shed 3 bases, J shed 6 bases, and the junction held 3 bases outside the gene matches. The CDR3 reads CASSYQGADGYTF. The CDR3 DNA follows: TGTGCCAGCAGTTATCAGGGGGCGGATGGCTACACCTTC.

The V and J genes are TRBV10-3 and TRBJ2-2; the D gene is possibly TRBD1 (5 bases). CDR1 is ENHRY, CDR2 SYGVKD, per germline. The V and J ends lost 8 bases and 5 bases respectively, with 9 bases between them. This CDR3 is 12 amino acids long. The CDR3 reads CAIPGKTGELFF. For the CDR3, the DNA is TGTGCCATCCCAGGGAAAACCGGGGAGCTGTTTTTT.

The genes are TRBV7-6 and TRBJ2-2; 9 nucleotides agree with TRBD2. Germline V lookup: CDR1 SGHVS, CDR2 FNYEAQ. The CDR3 is made up of 17 amino acids. The J segment lost 7 bases and the V segment lost 5 bases, leaving 14 bases of the junction unmatched. CDR3 DNA sequence: TGTGCCAGCAGCAGACTGCTGGCGGGGGGGCTTCACGGGGAGCTGTTTTTT. Its protein product is CASSRLLAGGLHGELFF.

The chain employs TRBV1 and TRBJ2-7; the table's D call TRBD2 went unverified against the DNA. TRBV1 is reported as a pseudogene. The CDR3 covers 19 residues. The CDR3 sequence: CTSSQGPAGGPGGSYEQYF. CDR3 coding DNA: TGCACCAGCAGCCAAGGCCCAGCGGGGGGGCCTGGCGGGTCCTACGAGCAGTACTTC.

This rearrangement joins TRBV27 to TRBJ1-2; 7 nucleotides line up with TRBD1. In germline, CDR1 is MNHEY, CDR2 SMNVEV (reference sequence). This CDR3 region has 13 residues. The V segment lost 6 bases and the J segment 3 bases; nucleotides outside the gene matches: 4. The chain's CDR3 is CASSRDRDYGYTF. As DNA, the CDR3 is TGTGCCAGCAGCCGGGACAGAGACTATGGCTACACCTTC.

For the CDR3, the DNA is TGTGCCACCAGTGACCCCACCAGGGGGGCACAGTATTTT. It translates to CATSDPTRGAQYF. The chain couples TRBV24-1 to TRBJ2-3; maybe TRBD1 (7 bases). CDR3 size: 13 residues. The V end lost 4 bases, the J end lost 12 bases, and 16 bases lay between the germline ends. CDR1 and CDR2 from the germline V gene are KGHDR and SFDVKD.

This clone has a handful of counts. The chain uses TRBV7-9 and TRBJ1-2; D gene unclear. The germline V gene has CDR1 SEHNR and CDR2 FQNEAQ (reference sequence). CDR3 size: 13 residues. The germline V and J ends were trimmed by 1 base and 2 bases, with 5 bases remaining between them. CDR3: CASSLGGNYGYTF. In DNA form, the CDR3 reads TGTGCCAGCAGCTTAGGAGGGAACTATGGCTACACCTTC.

The J gene is TRBJ1-2, the V gene TRBV19; TRBD1 matches 8 bases. There are 14 residues in the CDR3. The V segment lost 7 bases and the J segment 10 bases; nucleotides outside the gene matches: 14. Germline CDR1 reads LNHDA; CDR2 reads SQIVND (reference sequence). Here the CDR3 DNA reads TGTGCCAGTACCGCTTTTGACAGGGGAATCGACTACACCTTC. It yields the protein CASTAFDRGIDYTF. Supplemented by reference TRBV19 and TRBJ1-2, the full variable domain reads DGGITQSPKYLFRKEGQNVTLSCEQNLNHDAMYWYRQDPGQGLRLIYYSQIVNDFQKGDIAEGYSVSREKKESFPLTVTSAQKNPTAFYLCASTAFDRGIDYTFGSGTRLTVV.

This chain joins TRBV5-6 and TRBJ1-2; 9 bases map to TRBD1. The V gene's germline CDR1 is SGHDT and CDR2 YYEEEE. Trimming took 4 bases from V and 6 from J; bases not matched to a gene: 4. This CDR3 comprises 13 residues. This CDR3 reads CASSGDREDGYTF. The CDR3 DNA sequence: TGTGCCAGCAGCGGGGACAGGGAGGATGGCTACACCTTC.

The chain combines TRBV7-2 with TRBJ2-1; 9 nucleotides agree with TRBD1. This CDR3 spans 15 amino acids. V lost 5 bases to trimming and J lost 8 bases; unmatched junction nucleotides: 10. Germline lookup yields CDR1 SGHTA and CDR2 FQGNSA. The chain's CDR3 is CASSMGQGRSHEQFF. The DNA of the CDR3 is TGTGCCAGCAGCATGGGACAGGGTCGGAGTCATGAGCAGTTCTTC.

The V gene is TRBV3-1 (or the pseudogene TRBV3-2), the J gene TRBJ1-6; 9 bases are shared with TRBD1. Trimming at V came to 4 bases and at J to 9 bases, leaving 13 bases not matched to a gene. Germline V CDR1 and CDR2: LGHDT, YNNKEL (reference sequence). CDR3 length: 17 residues. The CDR3 loop reads CASSLYHLGTGLSPLHF. The CDR3 nucleotides read TGTGCCAGCAGCCTCTACCACCTAGGGACAGGGCTTTCACCCCTCCACTTT.

The chain combines TRBV3-1 (or the pseudogene TRBV3-2) with TRBJ2-7, with 12 bases fitting TRBD1. Trimming took 4 bases from V and 5 from J; bases not matched to a gene: 6. CDR1 is LGHDT and CDR2 is YNNKEL in the germline V gene (reference sequence). The CDR3 spans 15 residues. The CDR3 region is CASSLWGTGGNEQYF. The CDR3 bases are TGTGCCAGCAGCCTCTGGGGGACAGGGGGCAACGAGCAGTACTTC.

This clone appeared once. The V and J genes are TRBV3-1 (or the pseudogene TRBV3-2) and TRBJ1-2; D gene ambiguous. This CDR3 contains 13 residues. Germline V CDR1 and CDR2: LGHDT, YNNKEL (reference sequence). The V and J ends lost 1 base and 9 bases respectively, with 12 bases between them. The CDR3 region is CASSQVTGTRYTF. Here the CDR3 DNA reads TGTGCCAGCAGCCAAGTAACGGGAACGCGCTACACCTTC.

The genes are TRBV5-5 and TRBJ2-2; TRBD2 aligns across 13 bases. CDR3 length: 17 amino acids. Germline V gives CDR1 SGHKS, CDR2 YYEKEE (reference sequence). V was clipped by 0 bases and J by 4 bases; unmatched bases: 3. The CDR3: CASSLVTSGGSTGELFF. CDR3 coding DNA: TGTGCCAGCAGCTTGGTGACTAGCGGGGGGAGCACCGGGGAGCTGTTTTTT.

This chain connects TRBV5-6 to TRBJ2-7, with 12 bases matching TRBD2. Germline V lookup: CDR1 SGHDT, CDR2 YYEEEE. V dropped 3 bases and J dropped 3; count of bases not matched to a gene: 4. The CDR3 length is 15 residues. DNA for the CDR3: TGTGCCAGCAGCTCCGGACTAGCGGGGAACTACGAGCAGTACTTC. It is translated as CASSSGLAGNYEQYF.

The CDR3 region has the DNA TGTGCCAGCAGTTTTACCGGGACAGGGGGCTACACCTTC. As protein: CASSFTGTGGYTF. This chain connects TRBV6-4 to TRBJ1-2, with 9 bases aligning to TRBD1. Germline V gene lookup returns CDR1 MRHNA and CDR2 SNTAGT. This CDR3 comprises 13 residues. The J segment lost 8 bases and the V segment lost 5 bases, leaving 6 bases of the junction unmatched.

The chain combines TRBV6-5 with TRBJ2-7, with 10 positions matching TRBD1. CDR3 length: 14 amino acids. Germline loops: CDR1 MNHEY, CDR2 SVGAGI. V shed 6 bases, J shed 2 bases, and the junction held 4 bases outside the gene matches. CDR3 residues: CASRYGTGAYEQYF. CDR3 bases: TGTGCCAGCAGGTACGGGACAGGGGCCTACGAGCAGTACTTC.

The chain carries TRBV6-6 and TRBJ1-4, with a tentative D call TRBD1 (6 bases). Trimming cost V 2 bases and J 15 bases, with 13 bases left between them. Per the germline V gene, CDR1 is MNHNY and CDR2 is SVGAGI (reference sequence). The CDR3 contains 12 residues. CDR3 residues: CASSYDRLILFF. For the CDR3, the DNA is TGTGCCAGCAGTTACGACAGGCTTATATTGTTTTTT.

The V gene is TRBV6-5, the J gene TRBJ2-1, with 13 bases identical to TRBD2. The CDR3 runs 14 residues. The germline gives CDR1 MNHEY, CDR2 SVGAGI. The V and J ends lost 8 bases and 10 bases, in that order; junction bases with no gene match: 8. DNA for the CDR3: TGTGCCAGCCGAACTAGCGGGGGGGCCAAGGAGCAGTTCTTC. Amino acid sequence: CASRTSGGAKEQFF.

The rearrangement uses TRBV6-5 and TRBJ1-2, with 7 bases that match TRBD1. V shed 6 bases and J 7 bases; nucleotides not matched to a gene: 8. The germline CDR1 and CDR2 sequences are MNHEY and SVGAGI. The CDR3 covers 13 residues. The CDR3 region is CASRKQGILGYTF. Here the CDR3 DNA reads TGTGCCAGCAGAAAACAGGGGATCCTTGGCTACACCTTC.

The rearrangement joins TRBV7-8 to TRBJ2-7; D perhaps matches TRBD1 (6 bases). From germline, CDR1 is SGHVS and CDR2 FQNEAQ. CDR3 length: 17 residues. V lost 0 bases, J lost 5 bases, and 20 bases lay in between. The DNA for the CDR3 is TGTGCCAGCAGCTTAGCAAGAGTCAGGGGAAGATTCGACGAGCAGTACTTC. The encoded protein is CASSLARVRGRFDEQYF.